This TCR beta chain was identified during a study of blood T cell repertoires in COVID-19. Study in general: The origin of the acute and convalescent COVID-19 samples was the United States, Italy and Spain. PBMCs, B-cell-depleted T cells, or T cells were the source of the cDNA or gDNA that made up the material.

Original analysis: By means of reference gene primer amplification, nucleated cell counts were estimated. Using immunoSEQ multiplex PCR, the repertoire was profiled, and TCRdb retains in-frame clones only, with some absent. For V, J and clone size, that table is used; D and trimming come from the DNA. Here the sample spans 250,000 to 350,000 clones, roughly 90% being singletons. Sequencing was done on a sample of peripheral blood. The sequence derives from a woman aged 45 to 65 who had recovered from COVID-19.

CDR3 sequence reads: CATSTPPDGDYGYTF. The CDR3 nucleotides read TGTGCCACCTCAACCCCACCGGACGGGGATTATGGCTACACCTTC. V usage is TRBV19 and J usage is TRBJ1-2; unclear D gene. Trimming removed 10 bases at V and 5 bases at J, with 23 bases between. CDR1 and CDR2 from the germline V gene are LNHDA and SQIVND (reference sequence). The CDR3 loop spans 15 amino acids.